The rows below give T cell receptor beta chains drawn from one sample of a study of T cells after yellow fever vaccination. MiXCR, applied by TCRdb to the 5' RACE reads, yields one record per CDR3 protein. The sample gives around 600,000 distinct CDR3 sequences, roughly an eighth of which show up once; 15% is in the top ten. Here the sequenced sample was PBMCs, taken on the day of the yellow fever booster vaccination. The receptor source for this set is a man under 40 who received the YFV17D yellow fever vaccine. Each CDR3 is given with its conserved first and last residue. Each record gives: V gene, D gene, J gene, clone size, CDR3 protein, CDR3 DNA. The D gene is left open where the match is weak. Clone size is not always given. Where it is, it says once, few, many or a class for expanded clones.

v_call: TRBV28; d_call: -; j_call: TRBJ2-1; clone_size: many; cdr3_aa: CASRAGNEQFF; cdr3_nt: TGTGCCAGCAGGGCGGGGAATGAGCAGTTCTTC
v_call: TRBV28; d_call: -; j_call: TRBJ2-7; clone_size: few; cdr3_aa: CASSKALSTEQYF; cdr3_nt: TGTGCCAGCAGTAAAGCTCTCTCCACCGAGCAGTACTTC
v_call: TRBV18; d_call: TRBD1; j_call: TRBJ1-1; clone_size: -; cdr3_aa: CASSSSTGGEAFF; cdr3_nt: TGTGCCAGCTCGTCGTCTACAGGGGGTGAAGCTTTCTTT
v_call: TRBV6-5; d_call: -; j_call: TRBJ1-1; clone_size: -; cdr3_aa: CASSSVGEVYTEAFF; cdr3_nt: TGTGCCAGCAGTTCCGTGGGGGAGGTGTACACTGAAGCTTTCTTT
v_call: TRBV14; d_call: -; j_call: TRBJ2-7; clone_size: few; cdr3_aa: CASSQTGMPLWQYF; cdr3_nt: TGTGCCAGCAGCCAAACAGGGATGCCCCTTTGGCAGTACTTC
v_call: TRBV7-6; d_call: -; j_call: TRBJ2-7; clone_size: -; cdr3_aa: CASSPLSGYEQYF; cdr3_nt: TGTGCCAGCAGCCCCTTGTCCGGCTACGAGCAGTACTTC
v_call: TRBV3-1; d_call: TRBD2; j_call: TRBJ2-7; clone_size: few; cdr3_aa: CASSQFSGRVYEQYF; cdr3_nt: TGTGCCAGCAGCCAATTTAGCGGGAGGGTATACGAGCAGTACTTC
v_call: TRBV20-1; d_call: TRBD1; j_call: TRBJ2-3; clone_size: many; cdr3_aa: CSAETGGVRDTQYF; cdr3_nt: TGCAGTGCTGAGACAGGGGGCGTAAGGGATACGCAGTATTTT
v_call: TRBV4-3; d_call: -; j_call: TRBJ2-2; clone_size: few; cdr3_aa: CASSQVPRGDTGELFF; cdr3_nt: TGCGCCAGCAGCCAAGTCCCGAGGGGCGACACCGGGGAGCTGTTTTTT
v_call: TRBV7-2; d_call: -; j_call: TRBJ2-3; clone_size: many; cdr3_aa: CASRTGLSTDTQYF; cdr3_nt: TGTGCCAGCAGGACGGGACTCAGCACAGATACGCAGTATTTT
v_call: TRBV6-1; d_call: TRBD1; j_call: TRBJ1-5; clone_size: -; cdr3_aa: CASRTRTGGFNQPQHF; cdr3_nt: TGTGCCAGCAGAACGAGGACAGGGGGATTCAATCAGCCCCAGCATTTT
v_call: TRBV7-9; d_call: -; j_call: TRBJ2-5; clone_size: many; cdr3_aa: CASSFSVQETQYF; cdr3_nt: TGTGCCAGCAGCTTTTCCGTGCAAGAGACCCAGTACTTC
v_call: TRBV5-6; d_call: -; j_call: TRBJ2-2; clone_size: few; cdr3_aa: CASSLYSAERTGELFF; cdr3_nt: TGTGCCAGCAGCTTGTATTCAGCGGAGCGAACCGGGGAGCTGTTTTTT
v_call: TRBV20-1; d_call: -; j_call: TRBJ2-7; clone_size: few; cdr3_aa: CSSPGRTSYEQYF; cdr3_nt: TGCAGTTCCCCGGGACGGACATCCTACGAGCAGTACTTC
v_call: TRBV20-1; d_call: -; j_call: TRBJ2-1; clone_size: few; cdr3_aa: CSARANWVSNEQFF; cdr3_nt: TGCAGTGCTAGAGCCAATTGGGTGAGCAATGAGCAGTTCTTC
v_call: TRBV10-2; d_call: TRBD2; j_call: TRBJ2-1; clone_size: few; cdr3_aa: CASSVAGGPYEQFF; cdr3_nt: TGCGCCAGCAGTGTAGCGGGAGGGCCGTATGAGCAGTTCTTC
v_call: TRBV6-5; d_call: TRBD1; j_call: TRBJ2-7; clone_size: -; cdr3_aa: CASSYQIDRDGLEQYF; cdr3_nt: TGTGCCAGCAGTTATCAAATAGACAGGGATGGGCTCGAGCAGTACTTC
v_call: TRBV29-1; d_call: TRBD2; j_call: TRBJ2-7; clone_size: few; cdr3_aa: CSVEDRGASGTYEQYF; cdr3_nt: TGCAGCGTTGAAGATCGAGGGGCTAGCGGGACCTACGAGCAGTACTTC
v_call: TRBV27; d_call: TRBD1; j_call: TRBJ1-5; clone_size: -; cdr3_aa: CASSLIGNRGGQPQHF; cdr3_nt: TGTGCCAGCAGTTTAATCGGAAACAGGGGCGGTCAGCCCCAGCATTTT
v_call: TRBV6-2/TRBV6-3; d_call: TRBD1; j_call: TRBJ2-5; clone_size: few; cdr3_aa: CASSSGTGGETQYF; cdr3_nt: TGTGCCAGCAGCTCCGGGACAGGAGGGGAGACCCAGTACTTC
v_call: TRBV11-2; d_call: TRBD2; j_call: TRBJ2-7; clone_size: few; cdr3_aa: CASSLVSGRSGISPYEQYF; cdr3_nt: TGTGCCAGCAGCTTAGTCTCGGGTCGCAGCGGGATCAGCCCCTACGAGCAGTACTTC
v_call: TRBV12-3/TRBV12-4; d_call: -; j_call: TRBJ1-5; clone_size: -; cdr3_aa: CASSYGDNQHQHF; cdr3_nt: TGTGCCAGCAGTTACGGGGACAATCAGCACCAGCATTTT
v_call: TRBV2; d_call: TRBD2; j_call: TRBJ2-7; clone_size: few; cdr3_aa: CASSRLAGRGVTYEQYF; cdr3_nt: TGTGCCAGCAGTCGACTAGCGGGAAGAGGGGTAACCTACGAGCAGTACTTC
v_call: TRBV10-3; d_call: -; j_call: TRBJ2-2; clone_size: few; cdr3_aa: CAITPLGLGLATNTGELFF; cdr3_nt: TGTGCCATCACCCCGTTAGGTTTGGGGCTAGCGACGAACACCGGGGAGCTGTTTTTT
v_call: TRBV29-1; d_call: -; j_call: TRBJ1-5; clone_size: many; cdr3_aa: CSVGDNSNQPQHF; cdr3_nt: TGCAGCGTTGGAGATAATAGCAATCAGCCCCAGCATTTT
v_call: TRBV10-3; d_call: TRBD2; j_call: TRBJ2-5; clone_size: -; cdr3_aa: CAISESTGASGRKETQYF; cdr3_nt: TGTGCCATCAGTGAGTCGACCGGGGCTAGCGGGAGGAAAGAGACCCAGTACTTC
v_call: TRBV12-5; d_call: TRBD2; j_call: TRBJ2-7; clone_size: once; cdr3_aa: CASGTSGSMGEQYF; cdr3_nt: TGTGCTAGTGGGACTAGCGGGAGCATGGGGGAGCAGTACTTC
v_call: TRBV20-1; d_call: TRBD2; j_call: TRBJ2-3; clone_size: -; cdr3_aa: CSATREGTTDTQYF; cdr3_nt: TGCAGTGCAACCCGGGAGGGCACCACAGATACGCAGTATTTT
v_call: TRBV4-3; d_call: TRBD2; j_call: TRBJ2-1; clone_size: many; cdr3_aa: CASSQGLAEGNEQFF; cdr3_nt: TGCGCCAGCAGCCAAGGACTAGCGGAGGGCAATGAGCAGTTCTTC
v_call: TRBV7-9; d_call: -; j_call: TRBJ1-5; clone_size: many; cdr3_aa: CASSLAVDQPQHF; cdr3_nt: TGTGCCAGCAGCTTAGCGGTCGATCAGCCCCAGCATTTT
v_call: TRBV5-1; d_call: TRBD2; j_call: TRBJ2-5; clone_size: few; cdr3_aa: CASSFARLAGGNQETQYF; cdr3_nt: TGCGCCAGCAGCTTCGCCCGACTAGCGGGAGGAAACCAAGAGACCCAGTACTTC
v_call: TRBV4-2; d_call: -; j_call: TRBJ1-1; clone_size: -; cdr3_aa: CASSQERGVGAFF; cdr3_nt: TGTGCCAGCAGCCAGGAAAGGGGGGTAGGTGCTTTCTTT
v_call: TRBV27; d_call: -; j_call: TRBJ2-5; clone_size: -; cdr3_aa: CASSLSGARQETQYF; cdr3_nt: TGTGCCAGCAGTTTATCTGGGGCCAGGCAAGAGACCCAGTACTTC
v_call: TRBV9; d_call: TRBD1; j_call: TRBJ1-2; clone_size: few; cdr3_aa: CASNIDRDYGYTF; cdr3_nt: TGTGCCAGCAATATCGACAGGGACTATGGCTACACCTTC
v_call: TRBV20-1; d_call: TRBD1; j_call: TRBJ2-7; clone_size: -; cdr3_aa: CSARVPGGNEQYF; cdr3_nt: TGCAGTGCTAGAGTCCCAGGGGGCAACGAGCAGTACTTC
v_call: TRBV5-4; d_call: TRBD2; j_call: TRBJ2-7; clone_size: many; cdr3_aa: CASSFGWASGNSEQYF; cdr3_nt: TGTGCCAGCAGCTTCGGTTGGGCTAGCGGTAATTCCGAGCAGTACTTC
v_call: TRBV18; d_call: -; j_call: TRBJ1-5; clone_size: -; cdr3_aa: CASPREGGNQPQHF; cdr3_nt: TGTGCCAGCCCCCGGGAAGGGGGCAATCAGCCCCAGCATTTT
v_call: TRBV20-1; d_call: -; j_call: TRBJ2-7; clone_size: -; cdr3_aa: CSASAGTYEQYF; cdr3_nt: TGCAGTGCTAGTGCGGGCACCTACGAGCAGTACTTC
v_call: TRBV3-1; d_call: TRBD2; j_call: TRBJ2-1; clone_size: few; cdr3_aa: CASSQTYTTSGSYEQFF; cdr3_nt: TGTGCCAGCAGCCAAACTTATACCACTAGCGGGAGCTATGAGCAGTTCTTC
v_call: TRBV18; d_call: -; j_call: TRBJ1-6; clone_size: -; cdr3_aa: CASSQTDSPLHF; cdr3_nt: TGTGCCAGCTCACAGACAGATTCACCCCTCCACTTT
v_call: TRBV10-1; d_call: TRBD1; j_call: TRBJ2-5; clone_size: few; cdr3_aa: CASSERGLETQYF; cdr3_nt: TGCGCCAGCAGTGAAAGGGGGCTGGAGACCCAGTACTTC
v_call: TRBV5-1; d_call: TRBD1; j_call: TRBJ1-2; clone_size: -; cdr3_aa: CASISFRDRSYGYTF; cdr3_nt: TGCGCCAGCATATCATTTCGGGACAGATCCTATGGCTACACCTTC
v_call: TRBV20-1; d_call: TRBD2; j_call: TRBJ2-2; clone_size: few; cdr3_aa: CSAQPPSGINTGELFF; cdr3_nt: TGCAGTGCCCAGCCCCCTAGCGGGATTAACACCGGGGAGCTGTTTTTT
v_call: TRBV27; d_call: TRBD1; j_call: TRBJ1-5; clone_size: few; cdr3_aa: CASSGGTGAGQPQHF; cdr3_nt: TGTGCCAGCAGTGGAGGGACAGGTGCCGGACAGCCCCAGCATTTT
v_call: TRBV15; d_call: TRBD1; j_call: TRBJ2-7; clone_size: few; cdr3_aa: CATSTGQGAYEQYF; cdr3_nt: TGTGCCACCAGCACGGGACAGGGGGCTTATGAGCAGTACTTC
v_call: TRBV4-3; d_call: -; j_call: TRBJ1-3; clone_size: few; cdr3_aa: CASSQDPNHSGNTIYF; cdr3_nt: TGCGCCAGCAGCCAAGATCCCAATCACTCTGGAAACACCATATATTTT
v_call: TRBV6-1; d_call: -; j_call: TRBJ2-6; clone_size: few; cdr3_aa: CASSRAPPGSGANVLTF; cdr3_nt: TGTGCCAGCAGCCGTGCGCCACCGGGGTCTGGGGCCAACGTCCTGACTTTC
v_call: TRBV15; d_call: -; j_call: TRBJ2-1; clone_size: -; cdr3_aa: CATSRGGIEQFF; cdr3_nt: TGTGCCACCAGCAGAGGGGGGATTGAGCAGTTCTTC
v_call: TRBV19; d_call: -; j_call: TRBJ2-5; clone_size: -; cdr3_aa: CASSIDGGKTQYF; cdr3_nt: TGTGCCAGTAGTATAGATGGCGGAAAGACCCAGTACTTC
v_call: TRBV11-2; d_call: TRBD2; j_call: TRBJ2-7; clone_size: few; cdr3_aa: CASRAPGTRLYEQYF; cdr3_nt: TGTGCCAGCCGGGCCCCCGGGACTAGATTGTACGAGCAGTACTTC
v_call: TRBV4-1; d_call: -; j_call: TRBJ2-3; clone_size: -; cdr3_aa: CASSPRSAGTADTQYF; cdr3_nt: TGCGCCAGCAGTCCAAGGAGTGCGGGGACTGCAGATACGCAGTATTTT
v_call: TRBV6-2/TRBV6-3; d_call: TRBD2; j_call: TRBJ2-1; clone_size: -; cdr3_aa: CASSYVASGRGEQFF; cdr3_nt: TGTGCCAGCAGTTACGTGGCTAGCGGGAGAGGTGAGCAGTTCTTC
v_call: TRBV6-2/TRBV6-3; d_call: TRBD1; j_call: TRBJ2-7; clone_size: -; cdr3_aa: CASSYQRTGVGGYYEQYF; cdr3_nt: TGTGCCAGCAGCTACCAGCGGACAGGGGTCGGCGGTTACTACGAGCAGTACTTC
v_call: TRBV19; d_call: -; j_call: TRBJ1-5; clone_size: few; cdr3_aa: CASSMDAANQPQHF; cdr3_nt: TGTGCCAGTAGTATGGACGCCGCCAATCAGCCCCAGCATTTT
v_call: TRBV4-3; d_call: -; j_call: TRBJ2-6; clone_size: -; cdr3_aa: CASSRSDSGANVLTF; cdr3_nt: TGCGCCAGCAGCCGATCTGACTCTGGGGCCAACGTCCTGACTTTC
v_call: TRBV15; d_call: TRBD2; j_call: TRBJ2-1; clone_size: -; cdr3_aa: CATSRGLAGGENEQFF; cdr3_nt: TGTGCCACCAGCAGAGGACTAGCGGGAGGGGAGAATGAGCAGTTCTTC
v_call: TRBV5-1; d_call: -; j_call: TRBJ1-2; clone_size: -; cdr3_aa: CASSLALGLYGYTF; cdr3_nt: TGCGCCAGCAGCTTGGCCCTAGGGTTGTATGGCTACACCTTC
v_call: TRBV20-1; d_call: -; j_call: TRBJ1-2; clone_size: few; cdr3_aa: CSARPPRDNYGYTF; cdr3_nt: TGCAGTGCTAGACCTCCTAGGGATAACTATGGCTACACCTTC
v_call: TRBV11-2; d_call: TRBD1; j_call: TRBJ2-5; clone_size: -; cdr3_aa: CASRRPGTGTETQYF; cdr3_nt: TGTGCCAGCAGACGTCCCGGGACAGGGACAGAGACCCAGTACTTC
v_call: TRBV4-3; d_call: TRBD1; j_call: TRBJ1-5; clone_size: -; cdr3_aa: CASSQDPGGAEPQHF; cdr3_nt: TGCGCCAGCAGCCAAGATCCAGGGGGCGCTGAGCCCCAGCATTTT